Listed below are T cell receptor beta chains from one sample, sequenced in a study of CD8 T cells in Susac syndrome. TCRdb ran MiXCR on the immunoSEQ multiplex PCR reads and lists one entry per CDR3 protein. The repertoire holds about 280,000 distinct CDR3 sequences, with around 84% as singletons. The sample taken for sequencing was CD8+ T cells from PBMCs. The receptor set was obtained from a human donor with multiple sclerosis. Each CDR3 is given with its conserved first and last residue. Each record gives: V gene, J gene, CDR3 protein.

TRBV15	TRBJ1-5	CATSREGNQPQHF
TRBV7-8	TRBJ1-1	CASSPAQGGAEAFF
TRBV12-3/TRBV12-4	TRBJ2-7	CASSSKDRGPEQYF
TRBV11-2	TRBJ2-1	CASSWTSVNEQFF
TRBV15	TRBJ2-7	CATSRDDQGGEQYF
TRBV19	TRBJ1-1	CASSPPMERAPEAFF
TRBV5-4	TRBJ2-5	CASSFSGRAGQETQYF
TRBV7-9	TRBJ1-2	CASSSPYRGRIGHYGYTF
TRBV5-4	TRBJ1-1	CASSLDGDPNTEAFF
TRBV12-5	TRBJ1-4	CASGFQGTNEKLFF
TRBV27	TRBJ2-3	CASTIRLDGTDTQYF
TRBV10-3	TRBJ2-7	CAVGDWTAGGEQYF
TRBV5-6	TRBJ2-7	CASSLRSARWEQYF
TRBV6-1	TRBJ2-7	CASSPAGTSSSYEQYF
TRBV10-3	TRBJ1-1	CAISVGALGDGTEAFF
TRBV29-1	TRBJ2-2	CSVGVGQGRTNTGELFF
TRBV7-9	TRBJ2-1	CASSLTPTEQFF
TRBV12-3/TRBV12-4	TRBJ1-5	CASSLQGGGQPQHF
TRBV7-6	TRBJ2-1	CASSLASAGPYNEQFF
TRBV11-3	TRBJ2-7	CASSLTSGTEQYF
TRBV14	TRBJ2-1	CASSHSLRGRAIYEQFF
TRBV12-2	TRBJ1-2	CASRLPGGNYGYTF
TRBV19	TRBJ2-7	CASSGGGSSNEQYF
TRBV9	TRBJ2-6	CASSVAGTPGANVLTF
TRBV6-1	TRBJ2-2	CASTPTDRGGTGELFF
TRBV20-1	TRBJ2-7	CSASRPEQYF
TRBV3-1	TRBJ1-5	CASSQSSGTGASNQPQHF
TRBV5-1	TRBJ2-6	CASSLEGQGARSGANVLTF
TRBV6-1	TRBJ2-5	CASSRQGLTSATQYF
TRBV28	TRBJ2-1	CASSHGQGARDEQFF
TRBV4-1	TRBJ2-7	CASSQGPAGEQYF
TRBV20-1	TRBJ2-7	CSASPQGGEEQYF
TRBV15	TRBJ1-1	CATSRDGRRNTEAFF
TRBV20-1	TRBJ1-2	CSASEGRGRGRRPYGYTF
TRBV27	TRBJ2-1	CASGRLAGGSYNEQFF
TRBV7-9	TRBJ1-1	CASSLASRDGPF
TRBV5-1	TRBJ2-7	CASSWTSGSDEQYF
TRBV9	TRBJ2-7	CASSVDPSTGYEQYF
TRBV15	TRBJ2-1	CATSRDFGTAYNEQFF
TRBV9	TRBJ2-7	CASSAGLAGVGYEQYF
TRBV4-2	TRBJ2-7	CASSQEKGALEQYF
TRBV13	TRBJ1-1	CASSFLVDRPKGSTEAFF
TRBV10-3	TRBJ2-3	CAISEIEAGSTDTQYF